This TCR beta chain was observed in a study of T cell repertoires in cytomegalovirus infection. Study as a whole: A matching HLA type, together with CMV infection, was signaled by public TCR beta signatures.

There are a few counts of this clonotype. With V trimmed by 7 bases and J by 2 bases, 8 bases remained unmatched. CDR1 is SNHLY, CDR2 FYNNEI, per germline. The CDR3 loop spans 16 amino acids. TCRdb recomputed calls from the reads with MiXCR, one row per CDR3 protein. This sample carries about 97,000 distinct CDR3 sequences, approximately 17% of them seen once, and the ten largest clones take 8%. The V call is TRBV2, the J call TRBJ1-5; 10 nucleotides line up with TRBD1. Sequencing used PBMCs. This clonotype originated in a human donor in good health (CMV status not recorded). Some clones in this sample may be carry-over from other donors' samples. This CDR3 is CASTDRGRIRNQPQHF. The CDR3 nucleotides read TGTGCCAGCACCGACAGGGGGCGGATTCGCAATCAGCCCCAGCATTTT.